Sequencing of this TCR beta chain was carried out in a study of shared clonotypes between healthy human individuals. Profiled with immunoSEQ multiplex PCR; TCRdb holds only in-frame clones, not every one. The table records about 460,000 clones, approximately 80% of them present only once. Study-level findings and limits: The study drew on few donors, limiting represented genetic and exposure-history diversity. Deeper or shallower sequencing was expected to change how clonotypes are shared among donors.

On this clone itself: Its specificity is unknown.

After removal of 10 bases from V and 4 bases from J, the junction contained 4 bases not matched to a gene. The germline CDR1 and CDR2 sequences are SNHLY and FYNNEI. The CDR3 extends over 12 amino acids. This sequence joins TRBV2 and TRBJ2-5, with TRBD2 matching over 9 bases. The TCR was taken from a woman aged 40 to 50 in good health. Some clones in this sample may be carry-over from other donors' samples. The sample consisted of PBMCs. The CDR3, as DNA: TGTGCCAAGAGGACTAGCGCAGAGACCCAGTACTTC. Translating gives CAKRTSAETQYF.